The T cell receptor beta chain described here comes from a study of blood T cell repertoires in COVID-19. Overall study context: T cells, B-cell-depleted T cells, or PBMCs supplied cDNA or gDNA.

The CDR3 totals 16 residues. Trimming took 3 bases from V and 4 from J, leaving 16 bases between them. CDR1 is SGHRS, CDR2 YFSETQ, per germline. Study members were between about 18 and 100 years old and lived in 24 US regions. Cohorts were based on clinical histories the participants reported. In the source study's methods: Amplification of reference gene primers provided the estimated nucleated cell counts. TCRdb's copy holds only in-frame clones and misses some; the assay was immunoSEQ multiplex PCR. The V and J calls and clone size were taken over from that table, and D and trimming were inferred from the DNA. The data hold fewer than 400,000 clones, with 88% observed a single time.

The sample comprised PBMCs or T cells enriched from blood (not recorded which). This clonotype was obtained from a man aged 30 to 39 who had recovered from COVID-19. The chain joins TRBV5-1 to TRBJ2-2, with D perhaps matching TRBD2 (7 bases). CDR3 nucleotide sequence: TGCGCCAGCAGCTGGGCGGGGGCCCCGAGCACCGGGGAGCTGTTTTTT. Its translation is CASSWAGAPSTGELFF.